Shown below are 21 T cell receptor beta chains from a single sample sequenced in a study of beta chain features in type 1 diabetes. Points from the study as a whole: TCRB CDR3s were moderately but significantly shorter in Type 1 diabetes patients in all four CD4+ subsets.

Sequencing targeted expressed TCRB transcripts, as all isolated RNA had been reverse transcribed. The method was immunoSEQ multiplex PCR; TCRdb's version includes in-frame clones alone and lacks a portion of them. The sample gives around 140,000 clones, 9% of which show up once; 0.7% to 0.85% is in the top ten. No cognate antigen is known for these TCRs. Material for sequencing was central memory CD4+ T cells from blood. These receptor sequences come from a man aged 25-45 years with type 1 diabetes.

The CDR3 here is CASSSQVGEQFF. The DNA of the CDR3 is TGTGCCAGCAGCTCCCAGGTTGGGGAGCAGTTCTTC. The V call is TRBV7-8, the J call TRBJ2-1; no definite D call. V was shortened by 4 bases and J by 10 bases, with 11 bases between the two germline ends. In germline, CDR1 is SGHVS, CDR2 FQNEAQ. The CDR3 loop spans 12 amino acids.

The DNA for the CDR3 is TGTGCCAGTAGTATGCAACAGTACTATGGCTACACCTTC. Amino acid sequence: CASSMQQYYGYTF. This chain uses TRBV19 with TRBJ1-2; no reliable D call. Trimming removed 3 bases at V and 3 bases at J, with 8 bases between. This CDR3 region has 13 residues. Germline V gene data show CDR1 as LNHDA and CDR2 as SQIVND (reference sequence). Full variable domain (missing parts from reference TRBV19 and TRBJ1-2): DGGITQSPKYLFRKEGQNVTLSCEQNLNHDAMYWYRQDPGQGLRLIYYSQIVNDFQKGDIAEGYSVSREKKESFPLTVTSAQKNPTAFYLCASSMQQYYGYTFGSGTRLTVV.

This clone was counted at least ten times. The genes are TRBV28 and TRBJ2-2; D gene unclear. The CDR3 runs 11 residues. Germline V gene sequence: CDR1 MDHEN, CDR2 SYDVKM. Trimming stripped 7 bases from V and 5 bases from J, with 5 bases between. CDR3 nucleotide sequence: TGTGCCAGCAAGGAGACCGGGGAGCTGTTTTTT. Its protein is CASKETGELFF.

J is TRBJ2-7 and V is TRBV2; TRBD1 agrees at 8 bases. In germline, CDR1 is SNHLY, CDR2 FYNNEI. CDR3 size: 14 residues. The V gene end was trimmed by 6 bases and the J gene end by 0 bases; junction bases not matched to a gene: 4. This CDR3 is CASRRTGSSYEQYF. The CDR3 DNA is TGTGCCAGCAGAAGGACAGGGAGCTCCTACGAGCAGTACTTC.

In its sample, this clone was seen a few times. The chain carries TRBV30 and TRBJ2-5; 11 bases align to TRBD1. Trimming removed 4 bases from V and 4 bases from J; junction bases left unmatched: 5. Germline CDR1 and CDR2: GTSNPN and SVGIG (reference sequence). The CDR3 extends over 14 amino acids. CDR3 in amino acids: CAWTSGTGGETQYF. The CDR3, as DNA: TGTGCCTGGACATCCGGGACAGGGGGAGAGACCCAGTACTTC.

This clone has a count of ten or more. The chain joins TRBV9 to TRBJ2-1; 7 bases map to TRBD1. The CDR3 runs 15 residues. V gave up 4 bases and J gave up 3 bases; unmatched junction bases: 7. Per the germline V gene, CDR1 is SGDLS and CDR2 is YYNGEE. DNA for the CDR3: TGTGCCAGCAGCCCCGAGGGGGCCAACTACAATGAGCAGTTCTTC. As protein: CASSPEGANYNEQFF.

This sequence joins TRBV28 and TRBJ1-5; TRBD1 matches at 9 bases. From germline, CDR1 is MDHEN and CDR2 SYDVKM. CDR3 size: 15 residues. The J segment lost 8 bases and the V segment lost 5 bases, leaving 10 bases of the junction unmatched. CDR3 sequence: CASSPSTGGLKPQHF. The CDR3 DNA is TGTGCCAGCAGTCCCTCGACAGGGGGTTTGAAGCCCCAGCATTTT.

The chain recombines TRBV19 with TRBJ1-3; the D gene is possibly TRBD1 (6 bases). Germline V gives CDR1 LNHDA, CDR2 SQIVND (reference sequence). The CDR3 totals 14 residues. Trimming took off 5 bases at V and 0 bases at J, with 8 bases between the two ends. The CDR3 region is CASSRGGSGNTIYF. The CDR3 DNA sequence: TGTGCCAGTAGTCGAGGGGGCTCTGGAAACACCATATATTTT.

This clone was recorded a few times. This rearrangement joins TRBV6-1 to TRBJ2-7; D not resolved. From germline, CDR1 is MNHNS and CDR2 SASEGT. The CDR3 totals 11 residues. V lost 5 bases and J lost 5, with 7 bases in between. Here the CDR3 reads CASSPRDEQYF. CDR3 bases: TGTGCCAGCAGTCCCCGCGACGAGCAGTACTTC.

The chain joins TRBV2 to TRBJ1-1; unclear D gene. CDR1 and CDR2 from the germline V gene are SNHLY and FYNNEI. This CDR3 contains 13 residues. Trimming pared 4 bases from V and 2 bases from J, leaving 8 bases between. In DNA form, the CDR3 reads TGTGCCAGCAGTGTGGCTGTTAACACTGAAGCTTTCTTT. As protein: CASSVAVNTEAFF.

Only a few counts were recorded for this clone. The chain recombines TRBV5-1 with TRBJ2-5; 11 bases are a match to TRBD2. Germline V gene sequence: CDR1 SGHRS, CDR2 YFSETQ. The CDR3 has 17 residues. V lost 2 bases, J lost 2 bases, and 8 bases stayed unmatched. The CDR3 loop reads CASSFTGVAGGQETQYF. As DNA, the CDR3 is TGCGCCAGCAGCTTTACCGGAGTAGCGGGGGGGCAAGAGACCCAGTACTTC.

This clone has only a few counts. V is TRBV20-1 and J is TRBJ2-3, with D perhaps TRBD2 (7 bases). V was shortened by 7 bases and J by 6 bases, with 11 bases between the two germline ends. CDR1 is DFQATT and CDR2 is SNEGSKA in the germline V gene (reference sequence). The CDR3 runs to 11 residues. The CDR3 DNA reads as TGCAGTGGGGGGGGCCGGGATACGCAGTATTTT. It codes for CSGGGRDTQYF.

As for this clone: The same CDR3 arises from other DNA sequences in this sample as well. The V and J genes are TRBV28 and TRBJ1-5, with a weak D call TRBD1 (6 bases). Germline CDR1 reads MDHEN; CDR2 reads SYDVKM. The ends were cut back, 6 bases at V and 6 bases at J, with 9 bases in the middle. The CDR3 contains 12 residues. CDR3 sequence (DNA): TGTGCCAGCAGGCAGGGGAGTCAGCCCCAGCATTTT. This sequence encodes CASRQGSQPQHF.

This clone was seen more than once but under ten times. The genes are TRBV30 and TRBJ2-7; 7 bases match TRBD1. V trimming: 7 bases; J trimming: 2 bases; junction bases outside the gene matches: 5. This CDR3 region has 12 residues. Germline CDR1 is GTSNPN and CDR2 is SVGIG (reference sequence). The CDR3, as DNA: TGTGCCTACGGGACAGCAACCTACGAGCAGTACTTC. The encoded protein is CAYGTATYEQYF.

This clone was counted between two and nine times. The chain uses TRBV11-3 and TRBJ2-3; a weak D match, TRBD2 (6 bases). Trimming took 0 bases from V and 0 from J, leaving 16 bases between them. CDR1 SGHNT and CDR2 YENEEA come from the germline V gene. There are 18 residues in the CDR3. Here the CDR3 DNA reads TGTGCCAGCAGCTTAGATCCGGGGGAGCTGGATAGCACAGATACGCAGTATTTT. The encoded protein is CASSLDPGELDSTDTQYF.

This clone was counted a few times. This chain joins TRBV4-2 and TRBJ1-2; weak D call: TRBD1 (6 bases). V lost 0 bases to trimming and J lost 5 bases, with 13 bases between them. Germline lookup yields CDR1 LGHNA and CDR2 YNFKEQ. There are 15 residues in the CDR3. The CDR3 is CASSQDAVQGYGYTF. In nucleotides, the CDR3 is TGTGCCAGCAGCCAAGACGCTGTACAGGGATATGGCTACACCTTC.

The genes are TRBV5-1 and TRBJ2-2, with 7 nucleotides matching TRBD1. The CDR3 extends over 15 amino acids. With 4 bases clipped from V and 4 bases from J, the junction kept 7 bases outside the gene matches. The germline gives CDR1 SGHRS, CDR2 YFSETQ. The CDR3 DNA is TGCGCCAGCAGCGGGGGACAGTCGGGCACCGGGGAGCTGTTTTTT. Protein sequence: CASSGGQSGTGELFF. Full variable domain (rest looked up from reference TRBV5-1 and TRBJ2-2): KAGVTQTPRYLIKTRGQQVTLSCSPISGHRSVSWYQQTPGQGLQFLFEYFSETQRNKGNFPGRFSGRQFSNSRSEMNVSTLELGDSALYLCASSGGQSGTGELFFGEGSRLTVL.

This clone was observed a few times. The V and J genes are TRBV15 and TRBJ1-2; D perhaps matches TRBD1 (6 bases). Trimming shortened V by 1 base and J by 1 base, and 7 bases separated the two germline ends. The CDR3 has 14 amino acids. CDR1 and CDR2 from the germline V gene are LNHNV and YYDKDF (reference sequence). The CDR3 nucleotides are TGTGCCACCAGCAGAGGACAGGTTAACTATGGCTACACCTTC. This codes for CATSRGQVNYGYTF.

The chain joins TRBV11-3 to TRBJ2-2, with D tentatively TRBD1 (6 bases). The CDR3 extends over 13 amino acids. The germline gives CDR1 SGHNT, CDR2 YENEEA. The ends were cut back, 5 bases at V and 6 bases at J, with 10 bases in the middle. CDR3 loop: CASSTRGSGELFF. The CDR3 nucleotides are TGTGCCAGCAGCACCAGGGGATCCGGGGAGCTGTTTTTT.

This clone was seen a few times. This sequence joins TRBV5-6 and TRBJ2-5, with 9 bases fitting TRBD1. CDR1 and CDR2 (germline): SGHDT, YYEEEE. The junction had 4 bases not matched to a gene; V was cut back by 1 base and J by 0 bases. The CDR3 spans 16 residues. This CDR3 is CASSLTGGLYQETQYF. As DNA, the CDR3 is TGTGCCAGCAGCTTGACAGGGGGCCTGTACCAAGAGACCCAGTACTTC.

There are many counts of this clone. The CDR3 here is CASSRSIGEWQYF. The CDR3 bases are TGTGCCAGCTCACGATCAATCGGTGAGTGGCAGTACTTC. The chain employs TRBV18 and TRBJ2-7; D not resolved. This CDR3 region has 13 residues. Germline CDR1 reads KGHSH; CDR2 reads LQKENI. Trimming took off 4 bases at V and 9 bases at J, with 16 bases between the two ends.